What follows are 3 T cell receptor beta chains derived from one specimen sequenced in a study of cytomegalovirus exposure and HLA in healthy donors. Amplification used 60 Vbeta primers and 13 Jbeta primers. Only in-frame clones appear in the TCRdb table, and some are missing; sequencing was by immunoSEQ multiplex PCR. Altogether tens of thousands of clones are present, under 85% being singletons, with the ten largest covering roughly 51%. Source material: PBMCs. These receptor sequences come from a man aged 50 or older in good health and CMV-seropositive.

The chain uses TRBV7-9 and TRBJ2-7; unclear D gene. Trimming cost V 1 base and J 1 base, with 11 bases left between them. This CDR3 has 15 amino acids. Germline CDR1 is SEHNR and CDR2 is FQNEAQ (reference sequence). The CDR3 region has the DNA TGTGCCAGCAGCTTAGTTTGGGCAGAGTCCTACGAGCAGTACTTC. It encodes CASSLVWAESYEQYF.

This chain connects TRBV11-2 to TRBJ2-1, with 8 bases that match TRBD2. J lost 4 bases, V lost 2 bases, and 4 bases had no gene match. This CDR3 spans 15 amino acids. The germline V gene encodes CDR1 SGHAT and CDR2 FQNNGV. The CDR3 nucleotides are TGTGCCAGCAGCTTATCCAGCGGGAGTTACAATGAGCAGTTCTTC. It encodes CASSLSSGSYNEQFF.

The V call is TRBV6-6, the J call TRBJ2-7, with D uncertain. The V gene lost 4 bases and the J gene lost 1 base, with 5 bases spanning the gap. This CDR3 spans 12 amino acids. Germline V gives CDR1 MNHNY, CDR2 SVGAGI (reference sequence). The CDR3 sequence: CASSSHSYEQYF. The CDR3 DNA follows: TGTGCCAGCAGTTCACATTCCTACGAGCAGTACTTC.